This TCR beta chain derives from a study of T cell changes during pregnancy in multiple sclerosis. Germline V gene lookup returns CDR1 SGDLS and CDR2 YYNGEE. V lost 2 bases, J lost 6 bases, and 4 bases stayed unmatched. The CDR3 runs to 13 residues. The method was immunoSEQ multiplex PCR; TCRdb's version includes in-frame clones alone and lacks a portion of them. The sample carries some 40,000 clones, roughly 89% recorded once. The TCR sequence derives from a female donor with multiple sclerosis, enrolled in a pregnancy study. V is TRBV9 and J is TRBJ2-7, with 8 bases identical to TRBD1. The input for sequencing was CD4+ T cells from peripheral blood mononuclear cells, taken before pregnancy. In DNA, the CDR3 is TGTGCCAGCAGCGTGACAGGGGTGGCCGAGCAGTACTTC. It specifies CASSVTGVAEQYF. Combining the CDR3 with reference TRBV9 and TRBJ2-7 gives the whole variable domain DSGVTQTPKHLITATGQRVTLRCSPRSGDLSVYWYQQSLDQGLQFLIQYYNGEERAKGNILERFSAQQFPDLHSELNLSSLELGDSALYFCASSVTGVAEQYFGPGTRLTVT.